The next 4 T cell receptor beta chains were all read from a single sample in a study of OX40 agonist ivuxolimab in advanced cancers. Receptor amplification or capture employed the immunoSEQ multiplex PCR assay. TCRdb limited this immuneACCESS table to in-frame rearrangements with V and J called. A share of clones is missing; checked studies link under half to unresolved V genes, and the rest is unexplained. The sample records around 65,000 clones, around 91% of which are singletons. The ten largest clones take up more than 15% of the sample. The specimen was CD4+ or CD8+ T cells sorted from blood, collected in a trial of the OX40 agonist ivuxolimab. Receptor source: an adult with an advanced solid tumor such as melanoma, head and neck, liver or kidney cancer.

The V and J genes are TRBV2 and TRBJ2-5; 7 nucleotides match TRBD1. Gene TRBJ2-7 matches the end of the DNA better, so the J call may be wrong. The germline V gene has CDR1 SNHLY and CDR2 FYNNEI. This CDR3 is 11 amino acids long. The CDR3 DNA is TGTGCCAGCAGCGCAGGGGGCGAGCAGTACTTC. It encodes CASSAGGEQYF.

The CDR3 bases are TGCGCCAGCAGCCTAGGCGCAGGGTTTCGAGAGACCCAGTACTTC. It codes for CASSLGAGFRETQYF. The chain employs TRBV4-3 and TRBJ2-5; tentative D call: TRBD1 (5 bases). CDR1 and CDR2 from the germline V gene are LGHNA and YSLEER. This CDR3 spans 15 amino acids. Deletions cut 4 bases from V and 4 bases from J, with 16 bases between.

The rearrangement joins TRBV4-3 to TRBJ1-6; no clear D. Germline assignment: CDR1 LGHNA and CDR2 YSLEER. Between the trimmed V and J ends, which lost 5 bases and 0 bases, there was a span of 2 bases. The CDR3 consists of 13 residues. CDR3 loop: CASSSSYNSPLHF. CDR3 sequence (DNA): TGCGCCAGCAGCAGCTCCTATAATTCACCCCTCCACTTT.

The chain couples TRBV9 to TRBJ2-1; TRBD1 aligns across 7 bases. Germline V gene data show CDR1 as SGDLS and CDR2 as YYNGEE. The V gene end was trimmed by 0 bases and the J gene end by 7 bases; junction bases not matched to a gene: 7. This CDR3 is built from 15 residues. CDR3 nucleotide sequence: TGTGCCAGCAGCGTAGAGGGACAGATAAATAATGAGCAGTTCTTC. Its translation: CASSVEGQINNEQFF.